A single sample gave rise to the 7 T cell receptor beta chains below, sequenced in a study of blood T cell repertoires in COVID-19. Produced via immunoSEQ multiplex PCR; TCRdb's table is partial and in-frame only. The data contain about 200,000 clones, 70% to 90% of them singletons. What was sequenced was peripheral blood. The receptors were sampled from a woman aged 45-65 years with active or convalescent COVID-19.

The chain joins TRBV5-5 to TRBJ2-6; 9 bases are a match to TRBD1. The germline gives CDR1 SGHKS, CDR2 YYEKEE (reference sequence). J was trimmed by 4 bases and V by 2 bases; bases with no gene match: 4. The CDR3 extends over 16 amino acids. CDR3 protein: CASSLGQGRGANVLTF. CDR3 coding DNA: TGTGCCAGCAGCTTAGGACAGGGGAGAGGGGCCAACGTCCTGACTTTC.

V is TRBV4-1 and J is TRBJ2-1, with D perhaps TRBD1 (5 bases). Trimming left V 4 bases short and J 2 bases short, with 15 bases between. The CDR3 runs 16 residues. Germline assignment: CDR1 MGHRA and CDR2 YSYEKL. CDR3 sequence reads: CASSPPYPGTYNEQFF. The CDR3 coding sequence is TGCGCCAGCAGCCCCCCCTACCCAGGGACCTACAATGAGCAGTTCTTC.

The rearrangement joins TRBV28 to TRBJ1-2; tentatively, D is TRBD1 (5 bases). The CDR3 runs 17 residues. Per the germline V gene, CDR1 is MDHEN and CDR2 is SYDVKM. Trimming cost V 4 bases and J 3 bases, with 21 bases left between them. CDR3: CASSWGGALQGHYGYTF. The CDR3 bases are TGTGCCAGCAGTTGGGGCGGGGCTTTACAAGGGCACTATGGCTACACCTTC.

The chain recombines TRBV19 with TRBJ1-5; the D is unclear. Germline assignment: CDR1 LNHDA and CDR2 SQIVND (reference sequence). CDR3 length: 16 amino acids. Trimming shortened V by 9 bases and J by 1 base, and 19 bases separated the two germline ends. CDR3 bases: TGTGCCAGCCGACTATCCGGCCGTACGAGCAATCAGCCCCAGCATTTT. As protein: CASRLSGRTSNQPQHF.

The CDR3 loop reads CASSLMRTDTQYF. CDR3 DNA sequence: TGTGCCAGCAGCTTAATGCGAACAGATACGCAGTATTTT. J is TRBJ2-3 and V is TRBV7-3; D not certain. Germline CDR1 is SGHTA and CDR2 is FQGTGA. Trimming removed 1 base at V and 3 bases at J, with 5 bases between. The CDR3 has 13 residues.

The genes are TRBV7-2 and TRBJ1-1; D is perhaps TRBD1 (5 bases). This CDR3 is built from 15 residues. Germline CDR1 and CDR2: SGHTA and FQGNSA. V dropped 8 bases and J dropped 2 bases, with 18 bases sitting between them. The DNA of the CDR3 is TGTGCCAGCGGTACAGACAGCCACTTTAACACTGAAGCTTTCTTT. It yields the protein CASGTDSHFNTEAFF.

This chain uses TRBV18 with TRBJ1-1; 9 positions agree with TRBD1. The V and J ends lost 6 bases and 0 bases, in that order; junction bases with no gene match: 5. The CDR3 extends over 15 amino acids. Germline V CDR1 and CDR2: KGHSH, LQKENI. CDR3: CASSQTGGMNTEAFF. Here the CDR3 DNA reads TGTGCCAGCTCGCAGACAGGGGGAATGAACACTGAAGCTTTCTTT.